This is a list of T cell receptor beta chains from one sample in a study of T-cell reconstitution after alpha-beta-depleted transplantation in children. TCRdb used MiXCR to reprocess the PCR reads, holding one entry per CDR3 protein. This sample has 200,000 to 250,000 distinct CDR3 sequences, with around 12% found just once. Source: PBMCs from the stem cell graft donor, taken from the stem cell graft. These TCRs come from a human donor who donated a stem cell graft to a child with acute lymphoblastic leukemia. Each CDR3 is given without its conserved first and last residue. Each record gives: V gene, clone size, CDR3 protein. Only some rows state a clone size, as once, few, many or a class for expanded clones.

>TRBV10-3|many
AISESGKEVRGYT
>TRBV5-1|-
ASGLQFTYEQH
>TRBV28|many
ASRPNWETQY
>TRBV29-1|many
SVDSAIGANVLT
>TRBV7-8|many
ASSSRGQGLTNTEAF
>TRBV7-2|many
ASSFQGRSRELF
>TRBV7-9|many
ASSPLGIYGYT
>TRBV20-1|-
SAREEAVVAPYEQY
>TRBV12-3/TRBV12-4|many
ASSDGQGNYGYT
>TRBV6-2/TRBV6-3|many
ASSYGSGQGGTGELF
>TRBV7-8|many
ASRTAGSYNEQF
>TRBV7-9|many
ASSSPRGDEAF
>TRBV28|many
ASSTLSGRANNQPQH
>TRBV6-5|many
ASIIKQGLSYEQY
>TRBV9|-
ASSVEQGDLFGYT
>TRBV29-1|-
SVRGSSSNEQF
>TRBV5-1|many
ASSVTGGTEAF
>TRBV5-1|few
ASSNRDAASYEQY
>TRBV12-3/TRBV12-4|many
ASSQAGQGAWEQF
>TRBV20-1|few
SAHQPRTLGRYEQY
>TRBV7-2|-
ASSLAGTGASDTQY
>TRBV7-2|many
ASSLALQGARGYT
>TRBV7-6|many
ASSLGGGWTEAF
>TRBV14|many
ASSPGTGDYEQY
>TRBV9|many
ASSRVGDSGNTIY
>TRBV20-1|-
SALVGGGQENEQF
>TRBV20-1|many
SARGQGNYGYT
>TRBV5-1|many
ASSWTGGANTEAF
>TRBV5-1|few
ASTQGATQETQY
>TRBV28|many
ASTPRTWEGEKLF
>TRBV5-1|many
ASSQGQHYGYT
>TRBV20-1|many
SARDPKADTHGPTQY
>TRBV10-3|-
AVRDSSSTEAF
>TRBV28|many
ASSFRLAGNEQF
>TRBV9|many
ASSDSIQGVDNEKLF
>TRBV5-1|many
ASSLHTDTQY
>TRBV3-1|many
ASSQRTGRAEAF